Listed here are 17 T cell receptor beta chains from one sample, sequenced in a study of T cells in Graves' hyperthyroidism and ophthalmopathy. RNA transcripts yielded amplified TCR beta CDR3 regions. An initial round of RT-PCR targeting the TCR CDR3 relied on the HTBI primer set. TCRdb re-derived calls from the multiplex PCR reads in MiXCR, one entry per CDR3 protein. The sample has nearly 600,000 distinct CDR3 sequences; over 12% are singletons. Sequencing was carried out using blood. The receptors were sampled from a woman between 18 and 29 years old with Graves' ophthalmopathy.

This clonotype was detected ten times or more. The chain links TRBV27 to TRBJ2-1; the match to TRBD2 covers 13 bases. The CDR3 contains 15 residues. The trim removed 2 bases at V and 9 bases at J, leaving 4 bases unmatched. CDR1 MNHEY and CDR2 SMNVEV come from the germline V gene (reference sequence). CDR3 loop: CASSLGTSGMVEQFF. Here the CDR3 DNA reads TGTGCCAGCAGTTTAGGGACTAGCGGGATGGTTGAGCAGTTCTTC.

This clonotype was observed at least ten times. The rearrangement links TRBV7-9 to TRBJ1-1; D call uncertain. Trimming removed 1 base at V and 0 bases at J, with 9 bases between. The CDR3 is 15 residues long. Germline CDR1 and CDR2: SEHNR and FQNEAQ (reference sequence). The CDR3 region has the DNA TGTGCCAGCAGCTTAGAATTGACGGTGAACACTGAAGCTTTCTTT. It translates to CASSLELTVNTEAFF.

This clonotype was seen many times. The J gene is TRBJ1-3, the V gene TRBV7-2, with 8 positions matching TRBD1. The CDR3 runs to 16 residues. J lost 2 bases, V lost 5 bases, and 8 bases had no gene match. Germline CDR1 and CDR2: SGHTA and FQGNSA. CDR3: CASSLFRGPTGNTIYF. The CDR3 DNA sequence: TGTGCCAGCAGCCTATTCAGGGGGCCTACTGGAAACACCATATATTTT.

This clonotype appeared many times. The chain has TRBV30 and TRBJ2-1; TRBD2 aligns across 12 bases. Looked up from germline, CDR1 is GTSNPN and CDR2 is SVGIG (reference sequence). The CDR3 runs 15 residues. V was clipped by 4 bases and J by 4 bases; unmatched bases: 5. This chain's CDR3 is CAWTYLAGGYNEQFF. CDR3 sequence (DNA): TGTGCCTGGACTTACCTAGCGGGAGGGTACAATGAGCAGTTCTTC.

This clonotype was seen a few times. This rearrangement joins TRBV7-2 to TRBJ2-3, with D possibly matching TRBD2 (6 bases). The CDR3 length is 16 residues. From germline, CDR1 is SGHTA and CDR2 FQGNSA. Trimming left V 1 base short and J 4 bases short, with 15 bases between. This CDR3 reads CASSLDPGAGPDTQYF. CDR3 sequence (DNA): TGTGCCAGCAGCTTAGACCCGGGAGCGGGCCCAGATACGCAGTATTTT. Filled out from reference TRBV7-2 and TRBJ2-3, the complete variable domain reads GAGVSQSPSNKVTEKGKDVELRCDPISGHTALYWYRQSLGQGLEFLIYFQGNSAPDKSGLPSDRFSAERTGGSVSTLTIQRTQQEDSAVYLCASSLDPGAGPDTQYFGPGTRLTVL.

This clonotype has a count of ten or more. This rearrangement joins TRBV7-2 to TRBJ2-4, with D hard to call. This CDR3 is built from 13 residues. The V end was cut by 7 bases, the J end by 8 bases, with 15 bases between. CDR1 is SGHTA, CDR2 FQGNSA, per germline. The CDR3 nucleotides read TGTGCCAGCACCTTCCTTTCGGCGCACATTCAGTACTTC. Amino acids: CASTFLSAHIQYF.

Only a few counts were recorded for this clonotype. V usage is TRBV6-1 and J usage is TRBJ1-3; D call uncertain. Germline V gene data show CDR1 as MNHNS and CDR2 as SASEGT. The CDR3 sequence is 16 residues long. With 5 bases removed from V and 0 bases from J, the gap between germline ends came to 14 bases. The CDR3 protein is CASSFKGEGSGNTIYF. DNA for the CDR3: TGTGCCAGCAGTTTTAAGGGAGAGGGCTCTGGAAACACCATATATTTT.

In the case of this clonotype: A much larger clone is a single base away; this may be a read error. The chain joins TRBV20-1 to TRBJ1-1, with D possibly matching TRBD1 (5 bases). The CDR3 runs to 15 residues. CDR1 is DFQATT, CDR2 SNEGSKA, per germline (reference sequence). Trimming removed 1 base from V and 4 bases from J, with 16 bases in between. The CDR3 loop is CSARVTTREGTEAFF. The CDR3 DNA reads as TGCAGTGCTAGAGTTACGACCAGGGAGGGCACTGAAGCTTTCTTT.

The chain joins TRBV4-3 to TRBJ2-7; D gene unclear. The germline gives CDR1 LGHNA, CDR2 YSLEER. The CDR3 is 15 amino acids. Trimming removed 4 bases from V and 1 base from J, with 14 bases in between. The CDR3 DNA sequence: TGCGCCAGCAGCCCCTCCCTACTGGTATCCTACGAGCAGTACTTC. Its protein is CASSPSLLVSYEQYF.

This clonotype was seen repeatedly, ten times or more. The chain has TRBV12-3 or TRBV12-4 and TRBJ2-7, with D perhaps TRBD1 (6 bases). The CDR3 loop spans 12 amino acids. The V gene lost 6 bases and the J gene lost 8 bases, with 14 bases spanning the gap. For the CDR3, the DNA is TGTGCCAGCAGGCTCAGGGGAGAAAAGCAGTACTTC. Translation: CASRLRGEKQYF.

The sample holds many counts of this clonotype. This sequence joins TRBV5-1 and TRBJ1-1, with D uncertain. The CDR3 totals 13 residues. Germline-derived CDR1 and CDR2 are SGHRS and YFSETQ. V shed 4 bases and J shed 4 bases, with 11 bases lying between them. The CDR3: CASSNMVVTEAFF. Written as DNA, the CDR3 is TGCGCCAGCAGCAATATGGTCGTCACTGAAGCTTTCTTT.

The rearrangement uses TRBV6-4 and TRBJ2-2, with D possibly being TRBD2 (6 bases). CDR1 and CDR2 (germline): MRHNA, SNTAGT. V lost 8 bases and J 6 bases, leaving 25 bases between the germline ends. The CDR3 sequence is 17 residues long. The CDR3 region has the DNA TGTGCCAGCGGAGGGATTAGAGGGAGGCGAGAGGCCGGGGAGCTGTTTTTT. The encoded protein is CASGGIRGRREAGELFF.

In regard to this clonotype: This may come from a read error, since a much larger clone is one base off. The rearrangement links TRBV5-1 to TRBJ2-5; D may match TRBD1 or TRBD2 (5 bases each). Germline V gene lookup returns CDR1 SGHRS and CDR2 YFSETQ. The CDR3 runs 17 residues. V lost 0 bases and J lost 13, with 28 bases in between. The CDR3 loop is CASSLGKFIGTEVSWYF. The CDR3 DNA sequence: TGCGCCAGCAGCTTGGGAAAATTCATCGGGACGGAGGTCTCGTGGTACTTC.

This clonotype was seen repeatedly, ten times or more. The chain recombines TRBV11-1 with TRBJ2-5; 10 nucleotides agree with TRBD2. The germline V gene has CDR1 SGHAT and CDR2 FQDESV (reference sequence). The trim removed 6 bases at V and 4 bases at J, leaving 14 bases unmatched. The CDR3 consists of 17 residues. The CDR3 bases are TGTGCCAGCAGTTCTTCAATAGCGGGAGGCGGGCGAGAGACCCAGTACTTC. The encoded protein is CASSSSIAGGGRETQYF.

The sample holds many counts of this clonotype. The chain couples TRBV7-2 to TRBJ2-7; the match to TRBD1 covers 7 bases. The germline CDR1 and CDR2 sequences are SGHTA and FQGNSA. V dropped 4 bases and J dropped 5; count of bases not matched to a gene: 17. The CDR3 spans 17 residues. The CDR3 region has the DNA TGTGCCAGCAGCTCACCCCTTAGACAGGGAAACCGGCACGAGCAGTACTTC. Amino acids: CASSSPLRQGNRHEQYF. Filled out from reference TRBV7-2 and TRBJ2-7, the complete variable domain reads GAGVSQSPSNKVTEKGKDVELRCDPISGHTALYWYRQSLGQGLEFLIYFQGNSAPDKSGLPSDRFSAERTGGSVSTLTIQRTQQEDSAVYLCASSSPLRQGNRHEQYFGPGTRLTVT.

V gene TRBV9 combines with J gene TRBJ2-1; perhaps TRBD1 as D (5 bases). CDR3 length: 13 amino acids. Trimming stripped 0 bases from V and 9 bases from J, with 10 bases between. Germline values: CDR1 SGDLS, CDR2 YYNGEE. CDR3 DNA sequence: TGTGCCAGCAGCGTAGGTGGACAAGGTGAGCAGTTCTTC. Amino acid sequence: CASSVGGQGEQFF.

V usage is TRBV6-1 and J usage is TRBJ2-7, with 7 bases that match TRBD1. The germline CDR1 and CDR2 sequences are MNHNS and SASEGT. The CDR3 spans 15 residues. Trimming cost V 5 bases and J 3 bases; bases outside gene matches: 10. The chain's CDR3 is CASSLVQGLGYEQYF. As DNA, the CDR3 is TGTGCCAGCAGTTTGGTACAGGGGCTTGGCTACGAGCAGTACTTC.